This T cell receptor beta chain was documented in a study of cytomegalovirus exposure and HLA in healthy donors. Study-wide results and caveats: In a later analysis, CMV-associated beta chains were mostly HLA-associated, it appeared. Certain sequence variants were highly shared and formed a cluster, and this cluster was likely a sequencing artifact.

With respect to this clone: Its antigen is unidentified.

PCR primers comprised 60 Vbeta and 13 Jbeta primers. Measured with immunoSEQ multiplex PCR; TCRdb has only the in-frame clones, and not every one. Among about 120,000 clones, around two thirds were seen once, and the ten largest hold under 9.5%. Source material: PBMCs. The clonotype comes from a woman between 40 and 50 years old in good health and CMV-seropositive.

The chain's CDR3 is CASSTTGTYGYTF. In DNA, the CDR3 is TGTGCCAGCAGTACAACAGGGACCTATGGCTACACCTTC. V is TRBV7-9 and J is TRBJ1-2, with D perhaps matching TRBD1 (6 bases). Germline assignment: CDR1 SEHNR and CDR2 FQNEAQ (reference sequence). The CDR3 spans 13 residues. Trimming cost V 6 bases and J 4 bases, with 12 bases left between them.